Shown below are 22 T cell receptor beta chains from a single sample sequenced in a study of T cells in Graves' hyperthyroidism and ophthalmopathy. Amplification yielded TCR beta CDR3 regions, with RNA transcripts as the source. When the TCR CDR3 underwent first-round RT-PCR, the HTBI primer set was used. TCRdb fed the multiplex PCR reads into MiXCR, producing one record per CDR3 protein. The sample comprises 600,000 or so distinct CDR3 sequences, about 17% of which are singletons, and 3.5% to 4% rests with the top ten. The sequencing sample was made of blood. Receptor source: a woman aged 25 to 39 with Graves' hyperthyroidism.

This clonotype was recorded at least ten times. J is TRBJ2-1 and V is TRBV7-9, with D hard to call. Germline loops: CDR1 SEHNR, CDR2 FQNEAQ (reference sequence). Trimming removed 5 bases at V and 5 bases at J, with 4 bases between. There are 11 residues in the CDR3. CDR3 nucleotides: TGTGCCAGCAGCCCGCACAATGAGCAGTTCTTC. Translated, it gives CASSPHNEQFF. The full variable domain, completed using reference TRBV7-9 and TRBJ2-1, is DTGVSQNPRHKITKRGQNVTFRCDPISEHNRLYWYRQTLGQGPEFLTYFQNEAQLEKSRLLSDRFSAERPKGSFSTLEIQRTEQGDSAMYLCASSPHNEQFFGPGTRLTVL.

The chain's CDR3 is CASSPDFLTDTQYF. The CDR3 nucleotides are TGTGCCAGCAGCCCCGACTTTCTCACAGATACGCAGTATTTT. This chain connects TRBV5-4 to TRBJ2-3; D is unclear. The CDR3 is made up of 14 amino acids. Trimming took off 4 bases at V and 2 bases at J, with 11 bases between the two ends. From germline, CDR1 is SGHNT and CDR2 YYREEE (reference sequence).

This clonotype was detected only a few times. V usage is TRBV27 and J usage is TRBJ1-2; 8 nucleotides match TRBD1. Per germline, CDR1 MNHEY and CDR2 SMNVEV (reference sequence). V gave up 6 bases and J gave up 5 bases; unmatched junction bases: 11. CDR3 length: 15 residues. In DNA form, the CDR3 reads TGTGCCAGCAGGTCAGCCGGGACAGGTTATTATGGCTACACCTTC. Its protein is CASRSAGTGYYGYTF.

The chain employs TRBV28 and TRBJ2-3, with 8 bases that match TRBD2. The germline V gene encodes CDR1 MDHEN and CDR2 SYDVKM. The CDR3 runs to 16 residues. V gave up 6 bases and J gave up 7 bases; unmatched junction bases: 15. The CDR3 region has the DNA TGTGCCAGCAGCGACCCTAGAGCGGGAGTTATAAATACGCAGTATTTT. Encoded protein: CASSDPRAGVINTQYF.

This clonotype was seen many times. The chain recombines TRBV11-2 with TRBJ1-1, with 8 bases lining up with TRBD1. Trimming removed 4 bases from V and 0 bases from J; junction bases left unmatched: 7. Germline CDR1 and CDR2: SGHAT and FQNNGV. The CDR3 is 16 amino acids. The CDR3 protein is CASSYYGQGVNTEAFF. Here the CDR3 DNA reads TGTGCCAGCAGCTACTATGGACAGGGTGTGAACACTGAAGCTTTCTTT.

This clonotype has a count of ten or more. V usage is TRBV7-2 and J usage is TRBJ2-3; 8 nucleotides align to TRBD2. Germline CDR1 is SGHTA and CDR2 is FQGNSA. This CDR3 spans 15 amino acids. The V gene end was trimmed by 5 bases and the J gene end by 1 base; junction bases not matched to a gene: 5. CDR3 sequence: CASSRGGSRTDTQYF. The CDR3, as DNA: TGTGCCAGCAGCCGCGGGGGGAGCCGCACAGATACGCAGTATTTT.

The V gene is TRBV9, the J gene TRBJ1-2, with 10 bases matching TRBD1. From germline, CDR1 is SGDLS and CDR2 YYNGEE. J was trimmed by 5 bases and V by 3 bases; bases with no gene match: 7. The CDR3 runs 15 residues. The CDR3 sequence: CASSAGQGEWYGYTF. DNA for the CDR3: TGTGCCAGCAGCGCAGGACAGGGGGAATGGTATGGCTACACCTTC.

This clonotype was recorded at least ten times. The chain recombines TRBV7-3 with TRBJ2-7; D remains ambiguous. The CDR3 has 12 residues. The V end lost 6 bases, the J end lost 6 bases, and 12 bases lay between the germline ends. Per the germline V gene, CDR1 is SGHTA and CDR2 is FQGTGA. Here the CDR3 DNA reads TGTGCCAGCAGATTCGAGGCAGGCGAGCAGTACTTC. Translated: CASRFEAGEQYF. The full variable domain, with the rest looked up from reference TRBV7-3 and TRBJ2-7, is GAGVSQTPSNKVTEKGKYVELRCDPISGHTALYWYRQSLGQGPEFLIYFQGTGAADDSGLPNDRFFAVRPEGSVSTLKIQRTERGDSAVYLCASRFEAGEQYFGPGTRLTVT.

This clonotype was recorded at least ten times. CDR3 DNA sequence: TGTGCCAGCAGCCTAGGTCTGGGGTATGAGCAGTTCTTC. Translated: CASSLGLGYEQFF. The chain is built from TRBV28 and TRBJ2-1, with D hard to call. This CDR3 is 13 amino acids long. V was shortened by 6 bases and J by 8 bases, with 14 bases between the two germline ends. From germline, CDR1 is MDHEN and CDR2 SYDVKM.

V usage is TRBV7-6 and J usage is TRBJ1-1; D is unclear. The CDR3 runs 13 residues. The germline V and J ends were trimmed by 3 bases and 0 bases, with 5 bases remaining between them. The germline V gene has CDR1 SGHVS and CDR2 FNYEAQ. The chain's CDR3 is CASSFTLNTEAFF. The CDR3 coding sequence is TGTGCCAGCAGCTTTACGCTGAACACTGAAGCTTTCTTT.

Comments on this clonotype: This may stem from a read error, because a much larger clone lies one nucleotide away. The chain recombines TRBV7-3 with TRBJ1-1, with D perhaps TRBD1 (5 bases). CDR3 length equals 15 residues. Germline CDR1 SGHTA, CDR2 FQGTGA. This CDR3 reads CASRMRARRGTEAVF. CDR3 DNA: TGTGCCAGCAGGATGAGGGCGCGGCGCGGGACTGAAGCTGTCTTT.

The V gene is TRBV29-1, the J gene TRBJ2-3, with 7 nucleotides matching TRBD2. The CDR3 has 13 amino acids. Germline-derived CDR1 and CDR2 are SQVTM and ANQGSEA. V trimming: 4 bases; J trimming: 4 bases; junction bases outside the gene matches: 5. The CDR3: CSVGGGISDTQYF. Written as DNA, the CDR3 is TGCAGCGTTGGGGGGGGAATCTCAGATACGCAGTATTTT.

This clonotype appeared a few times. One base away lies a much larger clone, so this may be a sequencing read error. This chain connects TRBV11-3 to TRBJ2-5; D assignment may be TRBD1 or TRBD2 (5 bases each). This CDR3 has 14 amino acids. Germline-derived CDR1 and CDR2 are SGHNT and YENEEA. Here the CDR3 DNA reads TGTGCCAGCAGCCGAGGGGCAGCTTCAGAGGCCCAGTACTTC. Protein: CASSRGAASEAQYF.

This clonotype occurred a few times. V is TRBV3-1 and J is TRBJ2-2; 8 nucleotides match TRBD2. Germline lookup yields CDR1 LGHDT and CDR2 YNNKEL (reference sequence). Trimming removed 4 bases from V and 3 bases from J; junction bases left unmatched: 4. The CDR3 has 15 residues. Here the CDR3 reads CASSRPGLDTGELFF. The CDR3 DNA follows: TGTGCCAGCAGCCGGCCGGGACTAGACACCGGGGAGCTGTTTTTT.

This clonotype was observed at least ten times. V gene TRBV28 combines with J gene TRBJ1-1; no clear D. This CDR3 has 15 residues. The V end was cut by 6 bases, the J end by 1 base, with 15 bases between. Germline CDR1 and CDR2: MDHEN and SYDVKM. This CDR3 reads CASSLRMDPNTEAFF. The CDR3 DNA follows: TGTGCCAGCAGCCTCCGAATGGATCCGAACACTGAAGCTTTCTTT.

This clonotype was detected only a few times. The V and J genes are TRBV25-1 and TRBJ2-1, with D unresolved. Germline assignment: CDR1 MGHDK and CDR2 SYGVNS. CDR3 size: 15 residues. Trimming stripped 6 bases from V and 0 bases from J, with 12 bases between. CDR3 sequence reads: CASRSAGSSYNEQFF. CDR3 DNA: TGTGCCAGCAGATCCGCAGGCAGCTCCTACAATGAGCAGTTCTTC.

As concerns this clonotype: Possible read error: a much larger clone is one base away. This chain joins TRBV20-1 and TRBJ2-1, with 7 bases matching TRBD1. Looked up from germline, CDR1 is DFQATT and CDR2 is SNEGSKA (reference sequence). The length of the CDR3 is 15 residues. Trimming removed 6 bases from V and 8 bases from J; junction bases left unmatched: 16. The CDR3 DNA reads as TGCAGTGCCCCCCACGAGGCAGGGGGTTACTATGAGCAGTTCTTC. It encodes CSAPHEAGGYYEQFF.

This clonotype occurred a few times. The chain joins TRBV7-8 to TRBJ2-5; tentatively, D is TRBD1 (6 bases). Trimming pared 3 bases from V and 11 bases from J, leaving 10 bases between. The CDR3 consists of 11 residues. Germline-derived CDR1 and CDR2 are SGHVS and FQNEAQ. The CDR3 loop reads CASSLGALQYF. The CDR3 coding sequence is TGTGCCAGCAGCTTGGGGGCATTACAGTACTTC.

This clonotype was detected a few times. The chain links TRBV30 to TRBJ2-5; D perhaps matches TRBD1 (6 bases). Germline-derived CDR1 and CDR2 are GTSNPN and SVGIG (reference sequence). The CDR3 has 14 amino acids. Trimming took 5 bases from V and 2 from J, leaving 15 bases between them. CDR3 in DNA: TGTGCCTGGGGGAACGGACAGATTCAAGAGACCCAGTACTTC. This codes for CAWGNGQIQETQYF.

V gene TRBV20-1 combines with J gene TRBJ2-5; D possibly corresponds to TRBD2 (6 bases). With 6 bases removed from V and 1 base from J, the gap between germline ends came to 15 bases. Per germline, CDR1 DFQATT and CDR2 SNEGSKA (reference sequence). The CDR3 contains 14 residues. CDR3 sequence: CSASLSGPQETQYF. In nucleotides, the CDR3 is TGCAGTGCAAGTCTTAGCGGCCCCCAAGAGACCCAGTACTTC.

This clonotype was picked up many times. The gene calls are TRBV7-2 and TRBJ2-7, with TRBD2 as a possible D gene (6 bases). Trimming removed 8 bases at V and 5 bases at J, with 16 bases between. The CDR3 consists of 13 residues. In germline, CDR1 is SGHTA, CDR2 FQGNSA. The CDR3 coding sequence is TGTGCCAGCCGGAGGGCAGGGAAGAACGAGCAGTACTTC. This codes for CASRRAGKNEQYF.

This clonotype showed up just a few times. The chain combines TRBV6-5 with TRBJ2-1; 11 nucleotides agree with TRBD2. CDR1 MNHEY and CDR2 SVGAGI come from the germline V gene. The CDR3 spans 17 residues. Trimming at V came to 0 bases and at J to 7 bases, leaving 8 bases not matched to a gene. The CDR3 spells CASSYSQLAGVSNEQFF. The DNA for the CDR3 is TGTGCCAGCAGTTACTCCCAACTAGCGGGAGTTTCGAATGAGCAGTTCTTC.